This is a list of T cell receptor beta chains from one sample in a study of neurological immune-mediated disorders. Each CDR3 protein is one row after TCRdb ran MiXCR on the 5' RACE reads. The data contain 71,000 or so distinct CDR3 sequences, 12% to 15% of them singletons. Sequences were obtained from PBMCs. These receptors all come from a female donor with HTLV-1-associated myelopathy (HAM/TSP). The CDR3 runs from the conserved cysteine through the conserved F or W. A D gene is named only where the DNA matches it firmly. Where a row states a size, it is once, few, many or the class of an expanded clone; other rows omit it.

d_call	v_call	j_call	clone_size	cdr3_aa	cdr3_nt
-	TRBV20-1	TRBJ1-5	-	CSARGVFPNQPQHF	TGCAGTGCCCGCGGGGTTTTCCCCAATCAGCCCCAGCATTTT
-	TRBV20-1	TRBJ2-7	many	CSARGGAAHEQYF	TGCAGTGCGAGGGGGGGGGCGGCCCACGAGCAGTACTTC
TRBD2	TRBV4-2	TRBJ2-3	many	CASSQEALAGGPDTQYF	TGTGCCAGCAGCCAAGAGGCATTAGCGGGGGGGCCGGATACGCAGTATTTT
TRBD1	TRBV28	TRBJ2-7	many	CASSRDRGSYEQYF	TGTGCCAGCAGCCGGGACAGGGGTTCATACGAGCAGTACTTC
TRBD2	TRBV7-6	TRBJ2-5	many	CASSVLTSGATGTQYF	TGTGCCAGCAGCGTACTGACTAGCGGGGCCACCGGGACCCAGTACTTC
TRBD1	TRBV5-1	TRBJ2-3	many	CASSEGQGESLTDTQYF	TGCGCCAGCAGCGAAGGACAGGGCGAATCTCTAACAGATACGCAGTATTTT
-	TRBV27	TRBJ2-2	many	CASSTRDTGELFF	TGTGCCAGCAGTACCAGGGACACCGGGGAGCTGTTTTTT
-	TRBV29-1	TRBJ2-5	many	CSAGNFRETQYF	TGCAGCGCGGGGAATTTTCGGGAGACCCAGTACTTC
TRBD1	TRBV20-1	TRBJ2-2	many	CSGRGGNTGELFF	TGCAGTGGACGAGGGGGCAACACCGGGGAGCTGTTTTTT
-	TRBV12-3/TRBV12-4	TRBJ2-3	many	CATQNGGSTDTQYF	TGTGCCACCCAGAACGGGGGAAGCACAGATACGCAGTATTTT
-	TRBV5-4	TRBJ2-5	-	CASRLRQQETQYF	TGTGCCAGCAGGCTGAGGCAGCAAGAGACCCAGTACTTC
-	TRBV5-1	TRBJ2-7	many	CASSLVPSYEQYF	TGCGCCAGCAGCTTGGTTCCTTCCTACGAGCAGTACTTC
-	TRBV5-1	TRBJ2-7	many	CASSLAGIYEQYF	TGCGCCAGCAGCTTGGCAGGTATCTACGAGCAGTACTTC
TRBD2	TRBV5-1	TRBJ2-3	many	CASSLLAVLTDTQYF	TGCGCCAGCAGCTTGCTAGCGGTCCTCACAGATACGCAGTATTTT
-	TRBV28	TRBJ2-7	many	CASSFGTGLSYEQYF	TGTGCCAGCAGTTTTGGTACAGGGCTTTCCTACGAGCAGTACTTC
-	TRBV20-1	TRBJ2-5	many	CSARRQTGPLETQYF	TGCAGTGCTAGGAGGCAGACCGGTCCCCTAGAGACCCAGTACTTC
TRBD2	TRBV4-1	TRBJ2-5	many	CASSQVMRSGGETQYF	TGCGCCAGCAGCCAAGTTATGCGGAGCGGGGGGGAGACCCAGTACTTC
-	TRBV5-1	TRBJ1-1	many	CASKLDPANTEAFF	TGCGCCAGCAAACTGGACCCGGCGAACACTGAAGCTTTCTTT
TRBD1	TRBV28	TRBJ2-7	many	CASGPMTGRTYEQYF	TGTGCCAGCGGCCCCATGACAGGGAGAACCTACGAGCAGTACTTC
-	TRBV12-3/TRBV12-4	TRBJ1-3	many	CASSSNPWGGNTIYF	TGTGCCAGCAGTTCTAACCCGTGGGGTGGAAACACCATATATTTT
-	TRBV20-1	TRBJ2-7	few	CSAIYSGPQREQYF	TGCAGTGCTATCTACTCCGGGCCTCAGCGGGAGCAGTACTTC
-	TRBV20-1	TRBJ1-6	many	CSASRGPLHF	TGCAGTGCTAGTAGGGGGCCCCTCCACTTT
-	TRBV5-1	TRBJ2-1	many	CASSRRTSEGEQFF	TGCGCCAGCAGCAGACGGACCTCAGAAGGGGAGCAGTTCTTC
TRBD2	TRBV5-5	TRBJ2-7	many	CASSGLVSSYEQYF	TGTGCCAGCAGCGGACTAGTTAGCTCCTACGAGCAGTACTTC
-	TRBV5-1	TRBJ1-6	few	CASSSSDSRTPLHF	TGCGCCAGCAGCTCATCCGACAGTCGTACACCCCTCCACTTT
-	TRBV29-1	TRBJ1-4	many	CSVRRFNEKLFF	TGCAGCGTTCGCCGGTTTAATGAAAAACTGTTTTTT
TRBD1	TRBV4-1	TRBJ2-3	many	CASSQRDRGVTDTQYF	TGCGCCAGCAGCCAGCGGGACAGGGGGGTCACAGATACGCAGTATTTT
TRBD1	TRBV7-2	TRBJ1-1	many	CASSLASGGARTAFF	TGTGCCAGCAGCTTAGCTTCAGGGGGGGCCCGAACGGCTTTCTTT
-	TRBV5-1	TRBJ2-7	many	CASSLAMVYEQYF	TGCGCCAGCAGCTTGGCCATGGTCTACGAGCAGTACTTC
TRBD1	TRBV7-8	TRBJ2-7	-	CASSGPGVGQTYEQYF	TGTGCCAGCAGTGGCCCAGGAGTGGGACAGACCTACGAGCAGTACTTC
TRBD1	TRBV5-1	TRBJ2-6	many	CASCVTGDLGGANVLTF	TGCGCCAGCTGCGTGACAGGGGATTTGGGAGGGGCCAACGTCCTGACTTTC
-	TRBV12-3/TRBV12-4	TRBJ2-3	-	CASSLFFGGRGVDTQYF	TGTGCCAGCAGTCTTTTCTTCGGGGGCAGGGGGGTAGATACGCAGTATTTT
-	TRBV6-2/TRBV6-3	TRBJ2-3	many	CASSPRHTDTQYF	TGTGCCAGCAGTCCCCGACACACAGATACGCAGTATTTT